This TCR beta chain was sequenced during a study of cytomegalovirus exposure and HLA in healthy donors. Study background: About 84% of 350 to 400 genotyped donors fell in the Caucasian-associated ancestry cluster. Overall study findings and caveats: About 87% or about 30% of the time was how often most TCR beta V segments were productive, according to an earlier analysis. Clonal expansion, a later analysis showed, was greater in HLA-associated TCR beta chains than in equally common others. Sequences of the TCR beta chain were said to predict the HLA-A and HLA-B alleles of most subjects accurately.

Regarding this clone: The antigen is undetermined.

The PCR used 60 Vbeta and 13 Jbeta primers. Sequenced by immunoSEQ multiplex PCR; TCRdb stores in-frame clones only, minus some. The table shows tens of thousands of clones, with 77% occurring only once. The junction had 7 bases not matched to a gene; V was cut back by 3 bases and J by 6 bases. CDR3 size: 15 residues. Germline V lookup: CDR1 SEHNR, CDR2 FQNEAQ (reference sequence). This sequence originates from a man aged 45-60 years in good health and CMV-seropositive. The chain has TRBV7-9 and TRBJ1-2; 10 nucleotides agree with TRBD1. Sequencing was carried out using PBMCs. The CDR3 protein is CASSFQGQGINGYTF. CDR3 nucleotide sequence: TGTGCCAGCAGCTTTCAGGGACAGGGGATAAATGGCTACACCTTC.